The clone carrying this T cell receptor beta chain was observed many times. The target antigen is unknown. The CDR3 goes on 3 residues after the read ends, and that part is filled in from the germline J gene. The germline CDR1 and CDR2 sequences are DFQATT and SNEGSKA (reference sequence). V lost 1 base and J lost 0, with 6 bases in between. The length of the CDR3 is 13 residues. This entry belongs to a study of T cell clonality in common variable immunodeficiency. The assay was immunoSEQ multiplex PCR, and TCRdb's table has in-frame clones only and misses some. There are approximately 29,000 clones in the sample, none observed a single time. Reduced serum IgG, IgA and/or IgM plus specific antibody deficiency defined CVID. Blood samples were heparinized, about 4.5 to 8.5 ml per donor. Study-wide findings and caveats: Repertoire-complication correlations in CVID were limited by patient heterogeneity. TCRbeta clonality was increased in CVID versus healthy controls. In common variable immunodeficiency, TCR beta chains reportedly carried fewer deletions and N-nucleotide insertions.

Sequencing was performed on peripheral blood mononuclear cells. This clonotype was sampled from a human donor with common variable immunodeficiency. The V call is TRBV20-1, the J call TRBJ1-2, with a tentative D call TRBD1 (6 bases). CDR3 DNA (partial): TGCAGTGCTAGAGGGACAGCTAACTATGGC. Its protein product is CSARGTANYG. The CDR3 in full is CSARGTANYGYTF.